The 5 T cell receptor beta chains given below trace back to one sample, sequenced in a study of blood T cell repertoires in COVID-19. TCRdb's copy holds only in-frame clones and misses some; the assay was immunoSEQ multiplex PCR. Of roughly 400,000 clones listed, around nine tenths are singletons. Material: PBMCs or T cells enriched from blood (not recorded which). The receptor source for this set is a woman aged 50 to 60 who had recovered from COVID-19.

This clone was detected a few times. This chain connects TRBV28 to TRBJ1-6, with D possibly being TRBD1 (5 bases). CDR1 is MDHEN and CDR2 is SYDVKM in the germline V gene. This CDR3 region has 16 residues. V gave up 3 bases and J gave up 5 bases, with 14 bases separating them. CDR3 protein: CASSFIRGAHNSPLHF. The DNA of the CDR3 is TGTGCCAGCAGTTTCATAAGGGGTGCCCATAATTCACCCCTCCACTTT.

This rearrangement joins TRBV2 to TRBJ1-2; no firm D call. Between the trimmed V and J ends, which lost 4 bases and 6 bases, there was a span of 9 bases. Germline V gene lookup returns CDR1 SNHLY and CDR2 FYNNEI. This CDR3 has 12 residues. Here the CDR3 reads CASSGQRDGYTF. DNA of the CDR3: TGTGCCAGCAGTGGACAAAGAGATGGCTACACCTTC.

This chain links TRBV2 with TRBJ1-5, with D possibly matching TRBD1 (5 bases). V lost 4 bases and J 7 bases, leaving 14 bases between the germline ends. There are 14 residues in the CDR3. From germline, CDR1 is SNHLY and CDR2 FYNNEI. Here the CDR3 DNA reads TGTGCCAGCAGTGGCTGGGCAGGGCGCCAGCCCCAGCATTTT. It specifies CASSGWAGRQPQHF.

The V and J genes are TRBV7-8 and TRBJ1-1; 11 bases match TRBD1. The germline gives CDR1 SGHVS, CDR2 FQNEAQ. CDR3 length: 16 residues. The trim removed 6 bases at V and 5 bases at J, leaving 11 bases unmatched. The CDR3 loop is CASRRDWDRGMTEAFF. The CDR3 region has the DNA TGTGCCAGCAGGAGAGATTGGGACAGGGGGATGACTGAAGCTTTCTTT.

The rearrangement joins TRBV29-1 to TRBJ2-5; 10 positions match TRBD2. This CDR3 spans 16 amino acids. J gave up 6 bases and V 5 bases, and 15 bases lay outside the gene matches. Germline CDR1 is SQVTM and CDR2 is ANQGSEA. This CDR3 reads CSVSQAGGVHTQTQYF. CDR3 in DNA: TGCAGCGTTTCCCAAGCGGGGGGGGTTCACACGCAGACCCAGTACTTC. The variable domain in full, with the rest retrieved from reference TRBV29-1 and TRBJ2-5, is SAVISQKPSRDICQRGTSLTIQCQVDSQVTMMFWYRQQPGQSLTLIATANQGSEATYESGFVIDKFPISRPNLTFSTLTVSNMSPEDSSIYLCSVSQAGGVHTQTQYFGPGTRLLVL.